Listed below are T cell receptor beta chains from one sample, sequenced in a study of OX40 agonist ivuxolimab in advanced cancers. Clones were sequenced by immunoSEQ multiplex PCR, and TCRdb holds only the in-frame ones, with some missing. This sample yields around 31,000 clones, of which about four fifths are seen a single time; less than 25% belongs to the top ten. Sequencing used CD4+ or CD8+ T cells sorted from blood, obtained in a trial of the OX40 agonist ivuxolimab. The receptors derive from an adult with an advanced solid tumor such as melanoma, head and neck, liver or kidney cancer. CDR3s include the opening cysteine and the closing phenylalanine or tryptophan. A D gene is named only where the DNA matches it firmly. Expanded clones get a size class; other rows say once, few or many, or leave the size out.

CDR3aa: CASSLGTPKTQYF
CDR3nt: TGTGCCAGCAGTTTGGGGACACCGAAGACCCAGTACTTC
v_gene: TRBV28
d_gene: .
j_gene: TRBJ2-5
abundance: .

CDR3aa: CASSQRQPYNEQFF
CDR3nt: TGCGCCAGCAGCCAAAGACAGCCCTACAATGAGCAGTTCTTC
v_gene: TRBV4-1
d_gene: .
j_gene: TRBJ2-1
abundance: .

CDR3aa: CASSPQGAAYNEQFF
CDR3nt: TGTGCCAGCAGTCCCCAGGGGGCGGCCTACAATGAGCAGTTCTTC
v_gene: TRBV27
d_gene: TRBD1
j_gene: TRBJ2-1
abundance: .

CDR3aa: CASSPWTAAASPLHF
CDR3nt: TGTGCCAGCAGCCCGTGGACAGCAGCCGCTTCACCCCTCCACTTT
v_gene: TRBV7-9
d_gene: .
j_gene: TRBJ1-6
abundance: few

CDR3aa: CASSYLGGGDNEQFF
CDR3nt: TGTGCCAGCAGTTATCTTGGCGGGGGCGACAATGAGCAGTTCTTC
v_gene: TRBV11-2
d_gene: .
j_gene: TRBJ2-1
abundance: .

CDR3aa: CASRTPRGTSGYEQYF
CDR3nt: TGTGCCAGCAGGACGCCGCGCGGGACTAGCGGTTACGAGCAGTACTTC
v_gene: TRBV28
d_gene: TRBD2
j_gene: TRBJ2-7
abundance: .

CDR3aa: CASGKLNDEKLFF
CDR3nt: TGTGCCAGCGGGAAGTTAAATGATGAAAAACTGTTTTTT
v_gene: TRBV6-1
d_gene: .
j_gene: TRBJ1-4
abundance: .

CDR3aa: CASREQGVMGYTF
CDR3nt: TGTGCCAGTAGAGAACAGGGGGTGATGGGCTACACCTTC
v_gene: TRBV19
d_gene: TRBD1
j_gene: TRBJ1-2
abundance: .

CDR3aa: CASSRVQGYEQYF
CDR3nt: TGTGCCAGCAGCCGCGTACAGGGTTACGAGCAGTACTTC
v_gene: TRBV7-3
d_gene: .
j_gene: TRBJ2-7
abundance: .

CDR3aa: CASSLGGAGYTF
CDR3nt: TGTGCCAGCAGCCTTGGTGGGGCTGGCTACACCTTC
v_gene: TRBV2
d_gene: .
j_gene: TRBJ1-2
abundance: .

CDR3aa: CASSLGGAGEVRETQYF
CDR3nt: TGCGCCAGCAGCTTGGGCGGAGCGGGGGAGGTTCGTGAGACCCAGTACTTC
v_gene: TRBV5-1
d_gene: TRBD2
j_gene: TRBJ2-5
abundance: .

CDR3aa: CASSPGEAKNYGYTF
CDR3nt: TGTGCCAGCAGCCCTGGTGAGGCCAAGAACTATGGCTACACCTTC
v_gene: TRBV4-2
d_gene: .
j_gene: TRBJ1-2
abundance: .

CDR3aa: CASSLEEGTYEQYF
CDR3nt: TGCGCCAGCAGCCTCGAGGAGGGGACCTACGAGCAGTACTTC
v_gene: TRBV4-3
d_gene: .
j_gene: TRBJ2-7
abundance: .

CDR3aa: CASSTGQGYNSPLHF
CDR3nt: TGTGCCAGTAGTACGGGACAGGGATACAATTCACCCCTCCACTTT
v_gene: TRBV19
d_gene: TRBD1
j_gene: TRBJ1-6
abundance: .

CDR3aa: CASSFTEGAGQPQHF
CDR3nt: TGTGCCAGCAGCTTCACGGAGGGGGCCGGGCAGCCCCAGCATTTT
v_gene: TRBV6-5
d_gene: TRBD1
j_gene: TRBJ1-5
abundance: once

CDR3aa: CASSFRPVQGGNYGYTF
CDR3nt: TGCGCCAGCAGCTTCCGCCCGGTTCAGGGAGGCAACTATGGCTACACCTTC
v_gene: TRBV4-1
d_gene: .
j_gene: TRBJ1-2
abundance: .

CDR3aa: CSAQTEPEHNSPLHF
CDR3nt: TGCAGCGCCCAAACTGAGCCGGAACATAATTCACCCCTCCACTTT
v_gene: TRBV29-1
d_gene: .
j_gene: TRBJ1-6
abundance: .